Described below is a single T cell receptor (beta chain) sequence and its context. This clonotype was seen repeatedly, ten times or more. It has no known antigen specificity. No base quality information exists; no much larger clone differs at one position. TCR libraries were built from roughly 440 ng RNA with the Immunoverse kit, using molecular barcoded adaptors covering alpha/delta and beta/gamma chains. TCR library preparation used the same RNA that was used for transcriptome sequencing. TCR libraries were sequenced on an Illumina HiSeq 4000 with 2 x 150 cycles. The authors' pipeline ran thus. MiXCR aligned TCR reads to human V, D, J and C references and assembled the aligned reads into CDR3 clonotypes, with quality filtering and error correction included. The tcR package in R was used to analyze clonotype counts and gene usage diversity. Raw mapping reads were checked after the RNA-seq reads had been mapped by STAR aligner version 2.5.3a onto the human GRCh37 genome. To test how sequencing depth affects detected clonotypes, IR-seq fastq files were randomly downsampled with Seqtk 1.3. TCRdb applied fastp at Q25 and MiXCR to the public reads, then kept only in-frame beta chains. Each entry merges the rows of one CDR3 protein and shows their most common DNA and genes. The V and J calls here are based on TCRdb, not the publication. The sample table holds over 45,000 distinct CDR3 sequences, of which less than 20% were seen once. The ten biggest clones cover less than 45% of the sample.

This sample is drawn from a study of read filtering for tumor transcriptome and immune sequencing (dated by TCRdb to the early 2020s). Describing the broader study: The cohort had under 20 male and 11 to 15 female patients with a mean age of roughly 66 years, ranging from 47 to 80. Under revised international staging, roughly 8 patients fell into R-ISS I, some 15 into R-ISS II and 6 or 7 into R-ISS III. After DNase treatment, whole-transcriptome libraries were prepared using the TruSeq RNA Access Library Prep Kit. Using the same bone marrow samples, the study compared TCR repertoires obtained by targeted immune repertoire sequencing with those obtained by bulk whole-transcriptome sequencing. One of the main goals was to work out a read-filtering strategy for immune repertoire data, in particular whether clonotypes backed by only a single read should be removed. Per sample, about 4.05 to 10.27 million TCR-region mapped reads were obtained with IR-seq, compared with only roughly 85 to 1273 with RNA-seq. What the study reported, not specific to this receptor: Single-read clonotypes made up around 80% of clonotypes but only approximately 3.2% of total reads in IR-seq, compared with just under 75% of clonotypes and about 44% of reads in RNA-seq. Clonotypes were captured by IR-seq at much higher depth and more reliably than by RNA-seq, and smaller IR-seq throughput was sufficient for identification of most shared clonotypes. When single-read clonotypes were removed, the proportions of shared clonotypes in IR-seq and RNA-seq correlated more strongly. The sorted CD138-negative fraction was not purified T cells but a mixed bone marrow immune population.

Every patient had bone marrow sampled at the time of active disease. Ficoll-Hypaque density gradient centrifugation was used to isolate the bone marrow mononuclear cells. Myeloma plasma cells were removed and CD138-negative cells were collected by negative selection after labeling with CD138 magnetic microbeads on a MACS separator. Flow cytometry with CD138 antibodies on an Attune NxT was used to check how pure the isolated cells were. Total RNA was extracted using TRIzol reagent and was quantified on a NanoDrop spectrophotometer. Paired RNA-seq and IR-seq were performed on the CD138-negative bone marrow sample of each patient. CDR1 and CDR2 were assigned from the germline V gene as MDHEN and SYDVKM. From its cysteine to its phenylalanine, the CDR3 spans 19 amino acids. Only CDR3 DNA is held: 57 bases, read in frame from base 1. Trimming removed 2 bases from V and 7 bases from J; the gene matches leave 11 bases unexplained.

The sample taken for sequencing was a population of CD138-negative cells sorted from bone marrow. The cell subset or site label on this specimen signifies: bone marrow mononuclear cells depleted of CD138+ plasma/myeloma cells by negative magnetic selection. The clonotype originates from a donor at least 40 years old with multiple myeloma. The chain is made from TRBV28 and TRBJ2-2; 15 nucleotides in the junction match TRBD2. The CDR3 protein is CASSLGLAGGPRSIGELFF. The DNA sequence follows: TGTGCCAGCAGTTTAGGACTAGCGGGAGGGCCGCGGTCGATCGGGGAGCTGTTTTTT. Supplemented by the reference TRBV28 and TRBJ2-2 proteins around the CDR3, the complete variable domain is DVKVTQSSRYLVKRTGEKVFLECVQDMDHENMFWYRQDPGLGLRLIYFSYDVKMKEKGDIPEGYSVSREKKERFSLILESASTNQTSMYLCASSLGLAGGPRSIGELFFGEGSRLTVL.